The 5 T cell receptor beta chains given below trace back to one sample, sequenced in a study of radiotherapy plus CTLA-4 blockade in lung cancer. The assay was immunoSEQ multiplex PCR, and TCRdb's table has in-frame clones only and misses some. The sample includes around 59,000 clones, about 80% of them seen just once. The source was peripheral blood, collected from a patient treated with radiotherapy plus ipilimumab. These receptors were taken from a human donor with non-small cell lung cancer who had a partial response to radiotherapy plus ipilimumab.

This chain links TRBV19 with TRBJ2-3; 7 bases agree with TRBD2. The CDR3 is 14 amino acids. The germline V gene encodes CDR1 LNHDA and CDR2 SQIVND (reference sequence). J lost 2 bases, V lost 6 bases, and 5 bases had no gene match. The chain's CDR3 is CASRWGGNTDTQYF. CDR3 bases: TGTGCCAGTAGGTGGGGGGGTAACACAGATACGCAGTATTTT.

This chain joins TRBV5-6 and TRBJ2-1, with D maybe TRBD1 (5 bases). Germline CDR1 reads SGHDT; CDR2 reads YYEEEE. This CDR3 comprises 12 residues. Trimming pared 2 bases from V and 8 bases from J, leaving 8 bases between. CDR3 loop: CASSFRVHEQFF. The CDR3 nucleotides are TGTGCCAGCAGCTTCAGGGTCCATGAGCAGTTCTTC.

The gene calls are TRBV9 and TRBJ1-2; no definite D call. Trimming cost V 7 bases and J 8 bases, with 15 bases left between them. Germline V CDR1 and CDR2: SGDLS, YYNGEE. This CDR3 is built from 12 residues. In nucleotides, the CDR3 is TGTGCCAGCTCCGAATCTGGCTGGGGCTACACCTTC. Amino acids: CASSESGWGYTF.

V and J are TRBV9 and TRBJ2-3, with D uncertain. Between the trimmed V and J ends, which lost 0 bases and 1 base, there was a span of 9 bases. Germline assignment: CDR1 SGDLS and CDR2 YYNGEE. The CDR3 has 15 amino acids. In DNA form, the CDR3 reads TGTGCCAGCAGCGTAGTCCCGTCCGGCACAGATACGCAGTATTTT. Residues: CASSVVPSGTDTQYF.

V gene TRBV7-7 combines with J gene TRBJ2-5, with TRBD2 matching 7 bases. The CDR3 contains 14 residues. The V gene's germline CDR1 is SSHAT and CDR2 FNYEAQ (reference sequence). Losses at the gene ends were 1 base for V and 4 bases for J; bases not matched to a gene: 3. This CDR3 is CASSLGGGVETQYF. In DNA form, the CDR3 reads TGTGCCAGCAGCTTAGGGGGGGGAGTAGAGACCCAGTACTTC.